One T cell receptor (beta chain) is described in this entry. In the same sample, other DNA sequences code for this CDR3. This sample was included in a study of shared clonotypes between healthy human individuals. Study as a whole: A few men and two women, aged 18 to 49, were donors.

Using immunoSEQ multiplex PCR, the repertoire was profiled, and TCRdb retains in-frame clones only, with some absent. Among 950,000 to 1,100,000 clones listed, roughly 70% were seen once. V lost 1 base and J lost 7, with 10 bases in between. CDR3 length: 12 amino acids. Germline loops: CDR1 GTSNPN, CDR2 SVGIG (reference sequence). The sequenced sample consisted of memory CD4+ T cells sorted from blood. Subset reported: CD45RA-negative fraction. The rearrangement uses TRBV30 and TRBJ1-2, with D perhaps matching TRBD1 (5 bases). This TCR was sampled from a man aged 18 to 29 in good health. The CDR3 region has the DNA TGTGCCTGGAGTGCCGGGGGAGGTGGCTACACCTTC. It is translated as CAWSAGGGGYTF.